Following are 29 T cell receptor beta chains from one sample sequenced in a study of cytomegalovirus exposure and HLA in healthy donors. Primers: 60 Vbeta forward and 13 Jbeta reverse. Sequencing used immunoSEQ multiplex PCR; TCRdb keeps in-frame clones, though not all of them. The sample lists about 160,000 clones, over 70% seen once, with roughly 10% in the top ten. Material: PBMCs. The receptors were sampled from a man between 18 and 35 years old in good health and CMV-seropositive.

The rearrangement uses TRBV7-9 and TRBJ2-3; possibly TRBD1 for D (5 bases). V was clipped by 2 bases and J by 8 bases, with 11 bases between them. The CDR3 runs to 13 residues. Germline lookup yields CDR1 SEHNR and CDR2 FQNEAQ (reference sequence). The CDR3 loop reads CASSLTHGATQYF. CDR3 sequence (DNA): TGTGCCAGCAGCTTAACTCATGGGGCTACGCAGTATTTT.

V is TRBV7-9 and J is TRBJ2-1, with TRBD2 identical over 9 bases. The CDR3 is made up of 12 amino acids. V gave up 1 base and J gave up 12 bases; unmatched junction bases: 1. CDR1 and CDR2 from the germline V gene are SEHNR and FQNEAQ (reference sequence). CDR3 residues: CASSLETSGQFF. In DNA form, the CDR3 reads TGTGCCAGCAGCTTAGAGACTAGCGGGCAGTTCTTC.

A few counts support this clone. The chain recombines TRBV5-1 with TRBJ2-1; D might be TRBD2 (6 bases). V lost 4 bases, J lost 5 bases, and 16 bases lay in between. CDR3 length: 15 amino acids. Germline V CDR1 and CDR2: SGHRS, YFSETQ. The CDR3 DNA follows: TGCGCCAGCAGCATGGGAATGGGGGGACACAATGAGCAGTTCTTC. It yields the protein CASSMGMGGHNEQFF.

The gene calls are TRBV13 and TRBJ2-1, with D possibly TRBD1 on 6 matching bases. Deletions cut 3 bases from V and 6 bases from J, with 9 bases between. The CDR3 runs to 13 residues. Germline values: CDR1 PRHDT, CDR2 FYEKMQ (reference sequence). CDR3 DNA: TGTGCCAGCAGCTTCCAGGGGTCCAATGAGCAGTTCTTC. Protein product: CASSFQGSNEQFF.

The genes are TRBV15 and TRBJ2-7, with 7 bases that match TRBD1. The CDR3 contains 20 residues. V lost 5 bases to trimming and J lost 4 bases; unmatched junction nucleotides: 26. CDR1 and CDR2 (germline): LNHNV, YYDKDF (reference sequence). The CDR3 loop is CATSSLPGTVRPKGEYEQYF. The CDR3 coding sequence is TGTGCCACCAGCTCGCTTCCCGGGACAGTGAGACCCAAAGGGGAGTACGAGCAGTACTTC.

The genes are TRBV29-1 and TRBJ2-3; 10 nucleotides line up with TRBD2. The germline CDR1 and CDR2 sequences are SQVTM and ANQGSEA. The CDR3 totals 17 residues. V dropped 6 bases and J dropped 1; count of bases not matched to a gene: 13. The CDR3 coding sequence is TGCAGCGTGAACCCTGGCGGGGGGACTAGCGGCACAGATACGCAGTATTTT. Its translation is CSVNPGGGTSGTDTQYF.

This clone has just one count. The chain employs TRBV2 and TRBJ2-5; the D gene is possibly TRBD2 (5 bases). Germline V CDR1 and CDR2: SNHLY, FYNNEI. V dropped 4 bases and J dropped 5 bases, with 14 bases sitting between them. The CDR3 totals 14 residues. The CDR3 bases are TGTGCCAGCAGTGGCTATCTGCTAGCCGAGACCCAGTACTTC. This encodes CASSGYLLAETQYF.

V gene TRBV7-2 combines with J gene TRBJ2-3; maybe TRBD2 (7 bases). Germline loops: CDR1 SGHTA, CDR2 FQGNSA. The V end lost 5 bases, the J end lost 4 bases, and 16 bases lay between the germline ends. The length of the CDR3 is 15 residues. In DNA, the CDR3 is TGTGCCAGCAGCCCGATAAGGGGGGGGCCAGATACGCAGTATTTT. This gives the protein CASSPIRGGPDTQYF.

CDR3 bases: TGCAGCGGGGCGACGGGAGGCACAGATACGCAGTATTTT. This gives the protein CSGATGGTDTQYF. The chain links TRBV29-1 to TRBJ2-3, with a weak D call TRBD2 (6 bases). V was cut by 7 bases and J by 1 base, with 12 bases left in between. Germline V gives CDR1 SQVTM, CDR2 ANQGSEA. The CDR3 covers 13 residues.

The chain employs TRBV19 and TRBJ1-2; D is possibly TRBD1 (5 bases). CDR1 and CDR2 (germline): LNHDA, SQIVND (reference sequence). The V and J ends lost 4 bases and 4 bases respectively, with 13 bases between them. This CDR3 comprises 14 residues. The CDR3 DNA reads as TGTGCCAGTAGTAGTCGCTTTGACAGCTATGGCTACACCTTC. It codes for CASSSRFDSYGYTF.

The V gene is TRBV7-3, the J gene TRBJ1-1, with D maybe TRBD1 (6 bases). The CDR3 consists of 13 residues. The germline V gene encodes CDR1 SGHTA and CDR2 FQGTGA. Trimming stripped 5 bases from V and 3 bases from J, with 10 bases between. The CDR3 region has the DNA TGTGCCAGCAGCGAACAGGGTGACACTGAAGCTTTCTTT. This gives the protein CASSEQGDTEAFF.

DNA for the CDR3: TGTGCCAGCAGTTACGGGGTCGGGGGCTCTGGAAACACCATATATTTT. Its protein is CASSYGVGGSGNTIYF. V and J are TRBV6-5 and TRBJ1-3; tentative D call: TRBD1 (5 bases). Trimming left V 2 bases short and J 0 bases short, with 11 bases between. Germline V gene data show CDR1 as MNHEY and CDR2 as SVGAGI. This CDR3 is 16 amino acids long.

The chain carries TRBV15 and TRBJ2-5; D possibly corresponds to TRBD1 (6 bases). The J call could be wrong; TRBJ2-7 is a better fit for the DNA end. The germline CDR1 and CDR2 sequences are LNHNV and YYDKDF (reference sequence). CDR3 size: 16 residues. The DNA of the CDR3 is TGTGCCACCAGCAGCCCTCCGACCCTAGGGGGTTACGAGCAGTACTTC. It encodes CATSSPPTLGGYEQYF.

V gene TRBV4-2 combines with J gene TRBJ2-3, with 12 bases that match TRBD2. Trimming at V came to 0 bases and at J to 4 bases, leaving 5 bases not matched to a gene. The CDR3 sequence is 17 residues long. The germline CDR1 and CDR2 sequences are LGHNA and YNFKEQ. The CDR3 region has the DNA TGTGCCAGCAGCCAAGAGACTAGCGGGAGTATCGCAGATACGCAGTATTTT. Encoded protein: CASSQETSGSIADTQYF.

This chain joins TRBV6-7 and TRBJ1-5, with a possible D match to TRBD1 (6 bases). TRBV6-7 is given ORF status, its function remaining uncertain. The CDR3 is 18 amino acids. Trimming took 5 bases from V and 0 from J, leaving 20 bases between them. CDR3 sequence (DNA): TGTGCCAGCAGTCACCCCTGGGGCAGGGGTTATAGCAATCAGCCCCAGCATTTT. Translation gives CASSHPWGRGYSNQPQHF.

The rearrangement links TRBV10-3 to TRBJ2-1; 8 bases fit TRBD1. The CDR3 runs to 13 residues. V shed 7 bases and J 9 bases; nucleotides not matched to a gene: 8. In germline, CDR1 is ENHRY, CDR2 SYGVKD. In nucleotides, the CDR3 is TGTGCCATCAACTTACAGGGGGACGGTGAGCAGTTCTTC. It codes for CAINLQGDGEQFF.

This clone was counted many times. V usage is TRBV2 and J usage is TRBJ1-5; D is undetermined. This CDR3 has 15 amino acids. V lost 8 bases and J 0 bases, leaving 14 bases between the germline ends. Germline values: CDR1 SNHLY, CDR2 FYNNEI. The CDR3 nucleotides are TGTGCCAGCGTAGGTCAGACTTCTAGCAATCAGCCCCAGCATTTT. This sequence encodes CASVGQTSSNQPQHF.

With regard to this clone: Compared with germline, one end of the junction differs, possibly owing to a read error. The chain links TRBV13 to TRBJ1-1; 7 bases agree with TRBD1. The CDR3 contains 15 residues. Germline loops: CDR1 PRHDT, CDR2 FYEKMQ (reference sequence). The CDR3 sequence is CASGLGGRGSTEAFF. CDR3 nucleotides: TGTGCCAGCGGCTTAGGGGGCAGGGGTTCAACTGAAGCTTTCTTT.

This chain joins TRBV7-6 and TRBJ1-1; TRBD1 aligns across 8 bases. V lost 4 bases and J lost 1; bases outside the gene matches: 5. CDR1 and CDR2 (germline): SGHVS, FNYEAQ. The CDR3 contains 15 residues. CDR3 DNA sequence: TGTGCCAGCAGCTCCAGGACAGGGACGAACACTGAAGCTTTCTTT. Translation: CASSSRTGTNTEAFF.

Comment on this clone: The junction shows a germline mismatch at one end, possibly a read error. The V call is TRBV9, the J call TRBJ2-6, with TRBD1 matching 12 bases. Germline-derived CDR1 and CDR2 are SGDLS and YYNGEE. The CDR3 contains 20 residues. This CDR3 is CASSVAGTGGAGSGANGLTF. CDR3 nucleotide sequence: TGTGCCAGCAGCGTAGCTGGGACAGGGGGCGCAGGCTCTGGGGCCAACGGCCTGACTTTC.

DNA of the CDR3: TGTGCCAGCAGTTACCAGGCAGCCTACGAGCAGTACTTC. This sequence encodes CASSYQAAYEQYF. The chain links TRBV6-5 to TRBJ2-7; D remains unclear. V was clipped by 2 bases and J by 2 bases, with 7 bases between them. The CDR3 covers 13 residues. CDR1 MNHEY and CDR2 SVGAGI come from the germline V gene.

This sequence joins TRBV29-1 and TRBJ1-4; the match to TRBD1 covers 7 bases. This CDR3 has 11 amino acids. J was trimmed by 10 bases and V by 6 bases; bases with no gene match: 5. Germline lookup yields CDR1 SQVTM and CDR2 ANQGSEA. Here the CDR3 DNA reads TGCAGCGTGGAGGGACAGAGAAAACTGTTTTTT. It translates to CSVEGQRKLFF. Full variable domain (outside the CDR3, taken from reference TRBV29-1 and TRBJ1-4): SAVISQKPSRDICQRGTSLTIQCQVDSQVTMMFWYRQQPGQSLTLIATANQGSEATYESGFVIDKFPISRPNLTFSTLTVSNMSPEDSSIYLCSVEGQRKLFFGSGTQLSVL.

This clone was seen just once. The chain links TRBV11-2 to TRBJ2-7, with 8 bases lining up with TRBD2. This CDR3 region has 13 residues. In germline, CDR1 is SGHAT, CDR2 FQNNGV. V lost 8 bases and J lost 0; bases outside the gene matches: 3. CDR3 residues: CASGLALSYEQYF. As DNA, the CDR3 is TGTGCCAGCGGACTAGCCCTCTCCTACGAGCAGTACTTC.

The chain combines TRBV6-1 with TRBJ1-2; weak D call: TRBD1 (5 bases). The ends were cut back, 0 bases at V and 2 bases at J, with 10 bases in the middle. This CDR3 contains 15 residues. Per germline, CDR1 MNHNS and CDR2 SASEGT. CDR3 in DNA: TGTGCCAGCAGTGAAGCGGAAAAGGGGAACTATGGCTACACCTTC. This sequence encodes CASSEAEKGNYGYTF.

This clone came up a few times. This rearrangement joins TRBV4-3 to TRBJ2-1, with a possible D match to TRBD2 (5 bases). The CDR3 has 16 amino acids. V was cut by 1 base and J by 5 bases, with 15 bases left in between. Germline loops: CDR1 LGHNA, CDR2 YSLEER. This CDR3 is CASSQAGSIQHNEQFF. The CDR3 nucleotides read TGCGCCAGCAGCCAAGCGGGATCTATTCAACACAATGAGCAGTTCTTC.

The count of this clone is one. The rearrangement links TRBV11-2 to TRBJ2-5; 8 bases fit TRBD1. Unmatched junction bases numbered 8, after V lost 5 bases and J lost 12 bases. CDR1 SGHAT and CDR2 FQNNGV come from the germline V gene. This CDR3 is built from 12 residues. The CDR3, as DNA: TGTGCCAGCAGCACACCAGGGGGCGGGGAGTACTTC. Amino acids: CASSTPGGGEYF.

A few counts support this clone. J is TRBJ2-2 and V is TRBV28, with TRBD2 matching over 16 bases. CDR3 length: 17 residues. CDR1 and CDR2 (germline): MDHEN, SYDVKM. Trimming at V came to 0 bases and at J to 6 bases, leaving 1 base not matched to a gene. The CDR3 coding sequence is TGTGCCAGCAGTTTATGGGGACTAGCGGGGGGGCCCGGGGAGCTGTTTTTT. Its translation is CASSLWGLAGGPGELFF.

The chain employs TRBV7-3 and TRBJ1-2, with 7 bases fitting TRBD1. V lost 5 bases and J lost 7; bases outside the gene matches: 22. The germline CDR1 and CDR2 sequences are SGHTA and FQGTGA. The CDR3 extends over 18 amino acids. CDR3 coding DNA: TGTGCCAGCAGCCGAGAGCCGGGACAGTCCCCTGCGTCGGCTGGCTACACCTTC. It encodes CASSREPGQSPASAGYTF.

The rearrangement joins TRBV30 to TRBJ1-1; D is ambiguous. Germline V gene sequence: CDR1 GTSNPN, CDR2 SVGIG (reference sequence). CDR3 size: 13 residues. V was cut by 0 bases and J by 0 bases, with 5 bases left in between. The DNA of the CDR3 is TGTGCCTGGAGTGTCTTCTTGAACACTGAAGCTTTCTTT. Translation gives CAWSVFLNTEAFF.